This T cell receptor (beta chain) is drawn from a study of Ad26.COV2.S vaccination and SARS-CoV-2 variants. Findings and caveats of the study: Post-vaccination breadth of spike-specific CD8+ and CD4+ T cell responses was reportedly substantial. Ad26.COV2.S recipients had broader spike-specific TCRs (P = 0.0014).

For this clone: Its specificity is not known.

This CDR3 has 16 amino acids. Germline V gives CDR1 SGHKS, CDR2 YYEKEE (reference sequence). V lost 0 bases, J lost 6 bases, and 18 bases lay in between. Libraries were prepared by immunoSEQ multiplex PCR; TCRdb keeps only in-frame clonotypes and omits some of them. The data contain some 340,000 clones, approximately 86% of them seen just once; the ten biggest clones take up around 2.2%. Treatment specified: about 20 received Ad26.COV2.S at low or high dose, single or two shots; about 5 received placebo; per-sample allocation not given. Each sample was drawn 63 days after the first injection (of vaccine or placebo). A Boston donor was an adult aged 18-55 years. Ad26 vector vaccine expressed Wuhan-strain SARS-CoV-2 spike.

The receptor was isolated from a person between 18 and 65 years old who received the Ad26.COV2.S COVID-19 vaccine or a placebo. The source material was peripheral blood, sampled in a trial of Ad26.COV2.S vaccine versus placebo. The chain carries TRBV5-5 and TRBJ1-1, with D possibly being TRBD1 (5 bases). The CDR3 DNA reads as TGTGCCAGCAGCTTGGTATTTAATCAGGGACTCGCTGAAGCTTTCTTT. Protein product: CASSLVFNQGLAEAFF.